One sample yielded the 9 T cell receptor beta chains listed below, sequenced in a study of OX40 agonist ivuxolimab in advanced cancers. The library came from the immunoSEQ multiplex PCR assay. Sourced from immuneACCESS, this table was stored by TCRdb with only in-frame sequences that have V and J called. A share of the clones is absent; for the studies checked, an unresolved V gene accounts for under half, and the remainder has no known explanation. The sample has 53,000 or so clones on record, over 80% of them singletons. The top ten constitute about 0.36% of the sample. This material consisted of CD4+ or CD8+ T cells sorted from blood, taken in a trial of the OX40 agonist ivuxolimab. The receptors originated from an adult with an advanced solid tumor such as melanoma, head and neck, liver or kidney cancer.

This chain links TRBV6-1 with TRBJ1-1, with D possibly being TRBD1 (6 bases). V was trimmed by 4 bases and J by 0 bases, leaving 6 bases between them. The CDR3 is 13 amino acids. Germline V gene sequence: CDR1 MNHNS, CDR2 SASEGT. The CDR3 sequence is CASSGTVNTEAFF. CDR3 nucleotide sequence: TGTGCCAGCAGTGGGACAGTGAACACTGAAGCTTTCTTT.

The chain combines TRBV19 with TRBJ2-6, with 9 bases matching TRBD1. With 2 bases clipped from V and 0 bases from J, the junction kept 11 bases outside the gene matches. Germline lookup yields CDR1 LNHDA and CDR2 SQIVND (reference sequence). This CDR3 is 20 amino acids long. Here the CDR3 reads CASSIYFMGQGISGANVLTF. The CDR3 bases are TGTGCCAGTAGTATATATTTCATGGGACAGGGAATCTCTGGGGCCAACGTCCTGACTTTC.

The chain is built from TRBV7-7 and TRBJ2-1, with 8 nucleotides matching TRBD2. Germline V gene data show CDR1 as SSHAT and CDR2 as FNYEAQ (reference sequence). Trimming cost V 5 bases and J 5 bases; bases outside gene matches: 8. The CDR3 contains 15 residues. The CDR3: CASSPLTGGDNEQFF. CDR3 in DNA: TGTGCCAGCAGCCCCCTAACGGGAGGGGACAATGAGCAGTTCTTC.

The V gene is TRBV13, the J gene TRBJ1-4, with D unresolved. The CDR3 is 14 residues long. Germline V lookup: CDR1 PRHDT, CDR2 FYEKMQ (reference sequence). V dropped 5 bases and J dropped 5 bases, with 12 bases sitting between them. CDR3 nucleotide sequence: TGTGCCAGCAGCCGAAAGGGCGCCAATGAAAAACTGTTTTTT. As protein: CASSRKGANEKLFF.

The chain carries TRBV19 and TRBJ2-1; D call uncertain. The germline CDR1 and CDR2 sequences are LNHDA and SQIVND (reference sequence). V dropped 4 bases and J dropped 3 bases, with 13 bases sitting between them. The CDR3 covers 15 residues. Here the CDR3 reads CASSNGPPIYNEQFF. The CDR3 region has the DNA TGTGCCAGTAGTAACGGGCCGCCGATCTACAATGAGCAGTTCTTC.

The genes are TRBV12-5 and TRBJ1-4; no reliable D call. There are 14 residues in the CDR3. V dropped 5 bases and J dropped 4 bases, with 11 bases sitting between them. The germline V gene has CDR1 LGHNT and CDR2 FRNRAP. CDR3 sequence: CASGQRPVNEKLFF. The CDR3 DNA sequence: TGTGCTAGTGGTCAACGGCCTGTTAATGAAAAACTGTTTTTT.

This chain links TRBV5-1 with TRBJ2-7; no clear D. Germline V gives CDR1 SGHRS, CDR2 YFSETQ. The CDR3 sequence is 15 residues long. V shed 0 bases and J shed 0 bases, with 10 bases lying between them. The CDR3: CASSLDSSYSYEQYF. CDR3 coding DNA: TGCGCCAGCAGCTTGGATTCCAGCTACTCCTACGAGCAGTACTTC.

The CDR3 DNA sequence: TGTGCCAGTAGTATAGGTTGGAGGAGTAGAGGTGTGAAAGATACGCAGTATTTT. This sequence encodes CASSIGWRSRGVKDTQYF. The V gene is TRBV19, the J gene TRBJ2-3; D may be TRBD2 (5 bases). The CDR3 length is 18 residues. Germline V gene sequence: CDR1 LNHDA, CDR2 SQIVND (reference sequence). V lost 1 base and J 5 bases, leaving 22 bases between the germline ends.

This sequence joins TRBV29-1 and TRBJ2-3; 11 bases fit TRBD2. This CDR3 has 15 amino acids. Germline loops: CDR1 SQVTM, CDR2 ANQGSEA. After removal of 4 bases from V and 6 bases from J, the junction contained 9 bases not matched to a gene. The CDR3 DNA is TGCAGCGTTGCGGGACTAGCGGACATTCTCGATACGCAGTATTTT. Translating gives CSVAGLADILDTQYF.